Below, 23 T cell receptor beta chains from the same sample are listed, as sequenced in a study of post-analysis software for immune sequencing data. cDNA libraries of TCR beta carried unique molecular identifiers. TCRdb recomputed calls from the PCR reads with MiXCR, one row per CDR3 protein. Seen here are fewer than 850,000 distinct CDR3 sequences, 30% observed once, and the top ten hold 0.55% to 0.65%. Study-wide results and limits: A handful of TRBV segments were significantly more frequent in patients than in controls. TRBV5-6, TRBV5-1 and TRBV20-1 were among these segments.

Their specific antigens are unknown. Sequenced material: blood. The source of these receptors is a girl aged 10 to 17 with multiple sclerosis.

The chain uses TRBV5-6 and TRBJ1-2; D might be TRBD1 (6 bases). Trimming cost V 4 bases and J 0 bases, with 16 bases left between them. This CDR3 has 16 amino acids. The germline gives CDR1 SGHDT, CDR2 YYEEEE. For the CDR3, the DNA is TGTGCCAGCAGCACTCTAGGACAGATGACTAACTATGGCTACACCTTC. Protein product: CASSTLGQMTNYGYTF.

This sequence joins TRBV11-2 and TRBJ2-1; TRBD1 matches at 7 bases. V shed 0 bases, J shed 8 bases, and the junction held 16 bases outside the gene matches. The CDR3 covers 18 residues. Germline CDR1 SGHAT, CDR2 FQNNGV. The CDR3, as DNA: TGTGCCAGCAGCTTAGATAAAAGGATAGGGACAGCTCTGGATGAGCAGTTCTTC. Protein: CASSLDKRIGTALDEQFF.

V gene TRBV7-2 combines with J gene TRBJ1-2, with 8 bases lining up with TRBD1. CDR3 length: 15 amino acids. Looked up from germline, CDR1 is SGHTA and CDR2 is FQGNSA. V trimming: 3 bases; J trimming: 4 bases; junction bases outside the gene matches: 7. The CDR3 loop is CASSLRLTGGYGYTF. In nucleotides, the CDR3 is TGTGCCAGCAGCTTGCGCCTTACAGGGGGCTATGGCTACACCTTC.

This clonotype has just a few counts. The chain carries TRBV3-1 and TRBJ2-5, with D uncertain. Germline V lookup: CDR1 LGHDT, CDR2 YNNKEL (reference sequence). This CDR3 comprises 16 residues. Trimming shortened V by 1 base and J by 5 bases, and 17 bases separated the two germline ends. The CDR3 DNA follows: TGTGCCAGCAGCCAAGTCCTCACTACCGCGCGGGAGACCCAGTACTTC. It codes for CASSQVLTTARETQYF.

The chain's CDR3 is CSVESQGRTDTQYF. The DNA for the CDR3 is TGCAGCGTGGAGTCCCAGGGGAGGACAGATACGCAGTATTTT. V gene TRBV29-1 combines with J gene TRBJ2-3; D could derive from TRBD1 or TRBD2 (6 bases each). V dropped 6 bases and J dropped 3 bases, with 16 bases sitting between them. CDR1 is SQVTM, CDR2 ANQGSEA, per germline. CDR3 length equals 14 residues.

The rearrangement links TRBV7-2 to TRBJ2-3, with 8 bases identical to TRBD1. The CDR3 contains 17 residues. Germline lookup yields CDR1 SGHTA and CDR2 FQGNSA. V was clipped by 4 bases and J by 3 bases; unmatched bases: 12. The CDR3 DNA sequence: TGTGCCAGCAGCTCCCCCCCTCGACAGGGGCGAACAGATACGCAGTATTTT. Amino acid sequence: CASSSPPRQGRTDTQYF.

This clonotype has just a few counts. V usage is TRBV5-1 and J usage is TRBJ2-3, with 7 bases fitting TRBD1. V lost 5 bases and J lost 3; bases outside the gene matches: 9. The CDR3 is made up of 15 amino acids. Per the germline V gene, CDR1 is SGHRS and CDR2 is YFSETQ. The CDR3 loop is CASRDTGQTTDTQYF. The DNA of the CDR3 is TGCGCCAGCAGAGATACGGGACAGACTACAGATACGCAGTATTTT.

The chain has TRBV7-9 and TRBJ2-5, with 15 bases identical to TRBD2. Unmatched junction bases numbered 5, after V lost 6 bases and J lost 3 bases. Per germline, CDR1 SEHNR and CDR2 FQNEAQ (reference sequence). CDR3 length: 16 residues. CDR3 protein: CASSLGLAGGKETQYF. CDR3 sequence (DNA): TGTGCCAGCAGTCTCGGACTAGCGGGGGGGAAAGAGACCCAGTACTTC.

The sample holds a few counts of this clonotype. J is TRBJ2-3 and V is TRBV3-1, with 13 bases identical to TRBD2. The germline V gene encodes CDR1 LGHDT and CDR2 YNNKEL (reference sequence). The length of the CDR3 is 16 residues. The V and J ends lost 0 bases and 6 bases, in that order; junction bases with no gene match: 3. The chain's CDR3 is CASSQDWTSGGDTQYF. In DNA, the CDR3 is TGTGCCAGCAGCCAAGATTGGACTAGCGGGGGTGATACGCAGTATTTT.

This clonotype was picked up a small number of times. The rearrangement uses TRBV29-1 and TRBJ2-7, with TRBD2 matching over 10 bases. The CDR3 runs to 16 residues. Germline assignment: CDR1 SQVTM and CDR2 ANQGSEA. The V segment lost 2 bases and the J segment 4 bases; nucleotides outside the gene matches: 11. DNA for the CDR3: TGCAGCGTTGAAACGGGCCTAGCGGGAGTTCGGTACGAGCAGTACTTC. This sequence encodes CSVETGLAGVRYEQYF.

This sequence joins TRBV20-1 and TRBJ1-5, with D unresolved. The CDR3 is made up of 13 amino acids. Deletions cut 3 bases from V and 9 bases from J, with 15 bases between. Per the germline V gene, CDR1 is DFQATT and CDR2 is SNEGSKA (reference sequence). For the CDR3, the DNA is TGCAGTGCTAGTGCCCAAGATGGACGGCCCCAGCATTTT. Amino acid sequence: CSASAQDGRPQHF.

This clonotype was seen a handful of times. The V call is TRBV9, the J call TRBJ2-3, with a possible D match to TRBD1 (8 bases). The V gene lost 4 bases and the J gene lost 8 bases, with 20 bases spanning the gap. This CDR3 has 15 amino acids. Looked up from germline, CDR1 is SGDLS and CDR2 is YYNGEE. The CDR3 spells CASSPTGGGPGTQYF. The CDR3 nucleotides are TGTGCCAGCAGCCCCACAGGGGGGGGTCCCGGTACGCAGTATTTT.

The chain joins TRBV4-1 to TRBJ1-5, with D perhaps TRBD1 (5 bases). The germline gives CDR1 MGHRA, CDR2 YSYEKL. This CDR3 has 18 residues. Trimming left V 1 base short and J 0 bases short, with 16 bases between. Here the CDR3 reads CASSQVILDSYSNQPQHF. The CDR3 DNA reads TGCGCCAGCAGCCAAGTTATATTAGACAGCTATAGCAATCAGCCCCAGCATTTT.

The chain joins TRBV18 to TRBJ2-3; the match to TRBD1 covers 7 bases. The CDR3 extends over 11 amino acids. V shed 4 bases and J 14 bases; nucleotides not matched to a gene: 6. The germline V gene has CDR1 KGHSH and CDR2 LQKENI. The CDR3 loop reads CASSRSTGPYF. The CDR3 nucleotides are TGTGCCAGCTCACGTTCGACAGGGCCGTATTTT.

This clonotype was counted between two and nine times. The rearrangement joins TRBV29-1 to TRBJ2-1, with 7 bases matching TRBD2. The CDR3 is made up of 13 amino acids. Germline assignment: CDR1 SQVTM and CDR2 ANQGSEA. V lost 4 bases, J lost 9 bases, and 9 bases stayed unmatched. In nucleotides, the CDR3 is TGCAGCGTTGGGTCTAGCGGAGCGGGTGAGCAGTTCTTC. Residues: CSVGSSGAGEQFF.

A few counts support this clonotype. The chain has TRBV6-1 and TRBJ2-5, with 13 nucleotides matching TRBD2. Trimming removed 10 bases from V and 2 bases from J; junction bases left unmatched: 7. The CDR3 totals 15 residues. Germline V gives CDR1 MNHNS, CDR2 SASEGT. In nucleotides, the CDR3 is TGTGCCACCTCGACTAGCGGGGGGAAACAAGAGACCCAGTACTTC. This translates into CATSTSGGKQETQYF.

This chain links TRBV20-1 with TRBJ2-3; 11 bases are shared with TRBD2. With 6 bases clipped from V and 5 bases from J, the junction kept 13 bases outside the gene matches. Germline V gene data show CDR1 as DFQATT and CDR2 as SNEGSKA (reference sequence). This CDR3 has 16 amino acids. The CDR3 sequence: CSAFPGGSGGVDTQYF. The CDR3 DNA reads as TGCAGTGCGTTCCCCGGGGGTAGCGGGGGGGTAGATACGCAGTATTTT.

This clonotype was recorded a few times. The gene calls are TRBV6-2 or TRBV6-3 and TRBJ1-1; perhaps TRBD1 as D (5 bases). The CDR3 totals 16 residues. Germline V gene data show CDR1 as MNHEY and CDR2 as SVGEGT. V lost 6 bases to trimming and J lost 0 bases, with 17 bases between them. CDR3 in DNA: TGTGCCAGCAGCTCACCCATGGGGCGCCTGAACACTGAAGCTTTCTTT. It yields the protein CASSSPMGRLNTEAFF.

The chain uses TRBV12-3 or TRBV12-4 and TRBJ2-3, with TRBD2 matching over 9 bases. The CDR3 is made up of 15 amino acids. V lost 8 bases to trimming and J lost 6 bases; unmatched junction nucleotides: 12. The DNA for the CDR3 is TGTGCCAGCGGAACCTTAGCGGGGGCGCCGGATACGCAGTATTTT. Encoded protein: CASGTLAGAPDTQYF.

There are a few counts of this clonotype. J is TRBJ2-5 and V is TRBV28; TRBD2 is a possible D gene (7 bases). The CDR3 has 16 residues. The germline CDR1 and CDR2 sequences are MDHEN and SYDVKM. Deletions cut 4 bases from V and 4 bases from J, with 19 bases between. This CDR3 is CASSSRGASNRETQYF. The CDR3 nucleotides are TGTGCCAGCAGTTCCCGGGGGGCTTCTAATAGAGAGACCCAGTACTTC.

The chain recombines TRBV7-2 with TRBJ2-1; 7 bases map to TRBD2. Germline CDR1 and CDR2: SGHTA and FQGNSA. V was pared by 1 base and J by 8 bases, with 5 bases of the junction left unmatched. CDR3 length equals 14 residues. The CDR3 protein is CASSLVFREDEQFF. The CDR3 DNA is TGTGCCAGCAGCTTAGTTTTCCGGGAGGATGAGCAGTTCTTC.

In its sample, this clonotype was seen many times. This chain links TRBV10-3 with TRBJ2-7; a possible D gene is TRBD1 (5 bases). Germline values: CDR1 ENHRY, CDR2 SYGVKD. The CDR3 extends over 14 amino acids. V was shortened by 0 bases and J by 2 bases, with 8 bases between the two germline ends. The CDR3 DNA reads TGTGCCATCAGTGAGTCGAAAGGGGCCTACGAGCAGTACTTC. This encodes CAISESKGAYEQYF.

J is TRBJ1-1 and V is TRBV29-1; tentative D call: TRBD1 (5 bases). V shed 4 bases and J shed 3 bases, with 12 bases lying between them. Germline assignment: CDR1 SQVTM and CDR2 ANQGSEA. The CDR3 consists of 13 residues. CDR3 coding DNA: TGCAGCGTTGCGGGACGTCAGCACACTGAAGCTTTCTTT. It encodes CSVAGRQHTEAFF.